What follows are 25 T cell receptor beta chains derived from one specimen sequenced in a study of long-term antiretroviral therapy in people with HIV. At survey level, the immunoSEQ assay was run in its v3.0 version. Only in-frame clones appear in the TCRdb table, and some are missing; sequencing was by immunoSEQ multiplex PCR. The sample carries 30,000 to 50,000 clones, 85% recorded once. The sequencing here drew on unsorted PBMCs, taken 3.1 years after starting antiretroviral therapy. The source of these receptors is a woman aged 45 to 65 with HIV.

The V gene is TRBV19, the J gene TRBJ1-2, with a weak D call TRBD1 (6 bases). Germline V lookup: CDR1 LNHDA, CDR2 SQIVND (reference sequence). Trimming removed 5 bases from V and 7 bases from J, with 20 bases in between. The CDR3 contains 15 residues. CDR3 sequence (DNA): TGTGCCAGTAGTCGATCAACAGGGAAAGGGAGTGGCTACACCTTC. Amino acids: CASSRSTGKGSGYTF.

The chain joins TRBV6-1 to TRBJ2-3; D gene ambiguous. This CDR3 is 15 amino acids long. Trimming took 6 bases from V and 1 from J, leaving 14 bases between them. Germline V CDR1 and CDR2: MNHNS, SASEGT. CDR3 in amino acids: CASSQLAAGTDTQYF. The CDR3 DNA reads as TGTGCCAGCAGCCAACTTGCCGCCGGCACAGATACGCAGTATTTT.

The gene calls are TRBV5-4 and TRBJ2-5; D is unresolved. The germline V gene encodes CDR1 SGHNT and CDR2 YYREEE (reference sequence). The V gene lost 5 bases and the J gene lost 7 bases, with 15 bases spanning the gap. The CDR3 covers 13 residues. CDR3 in amino acids: CASSPGGVWTQYF. CDR3 DNA: TGTGCCAGCAGTCCCGGTGGGGTGTGGACCCAGTACTTC.

The chain employs TRBV2 and TRBJ1-2; 8 bases agree with TRBD1. The CDR3 is made up of 14 amino acids. Germline assignment: CDR1 SNHLY and CDR2 FYNNEI. V lost 6 bases and J lost 1; bases outside the gene matches: 4. The CDR3 DNA reads TGTGCCAGCAGCGGGACAGGATATAACTATGGCTACACCTTC. Protein sequence: CASSGTGYNYGYTF.

V usage is TRBV7-2 and J usage is TRBJ2-1; unclear D gene. Germline V gene data show CDR1 as SGHTA and CDR2 as FQGNSA. The CDR3 is 12 amino acids. V lost 3 bases and J lost 6, with 6 bases in between. The CDR3 spells CASSFVGNEQFF. Here the CDR3 DNA reads TGTGCCAGCAGCTTCGTCGGCAATGAGCAGTTCTTC.

The chain carries TRBV7-2 and TRBJ2-1, with 8 nucleotides matching TRBD2. The J segment lost 0 bases and the V segment lost 1 base, leaving 11 bases of the junction unmatched. The CDR3 length is 19 residues. From germline, CDR1 is SGHTA and CDR2 FQGNSA. CDR3 in amino acids: CASSLVGIKRGRSYNEQFF. The CDR3 bases are TGTGCCAGCAGCTTAGTTGGAATAAAGCGGGGGCGCTCCTACAATGAGCAGTTCTTC.

The J gene is TRBJ2-1, the V gene TRBV7-9; D is unresolved. V dropped 1 base and J dropped 10 bases, with 11 bases sitting between them. The CDR3 is 13 amino acids. The germline gives CDR1 SEHNR, CDR2 FQNEAQ (reference sequence). CDR3 region: CASSLGAVYEQFF. The CDR3 DNA follows: TGTGCCAGCAGCTTAGGGGCGGTATACGAGCAGTTCTTC. The variable domain in full, with the rest retrieved from reference TRBV7-9 and TRBJ2-1, is DTGVSQNPRHKITKRGQNVTFRCDPISEHNRLYWYRQTLGQGPEFLTYFQNEAQLEKSRLLSDRFSAERPKGSFSTLEIQRTEQGDSAMYLCASSLGAVYEQFFGPGTRLTVL.

The CDR3 sequence: CASSLGGTGGYEQYF. Here the CDR3 DNA reads TGTGCCAGCAGCTTGGGTGGGACAGGGGGTTACGAGCAGTACTTC. This chain links TRBV5-6 with TRBJ2-7; 11 bases agree with TRBD1. Germline trimming cut 0 bases from V and 4 bases from J; bases unmatched to any gene: 3. This CDR3 is 15 amino acids long. Germline CDR1 and CDR2: SGHDT and YYEEEE.

V gene TRBV9 combines with J gene TRBJ2-7; 8 bases align to TRBD2. The germline gives CDR1 SGDLS, CDR2 YYNGEE. The J segment lost 0 bases and the V segment lost 0 bases, leaving 11 bases of the junction unmatched. The CDR3 sequence is 18 residues long. CDR3 bases: TGTGCCAGCAGCGTAGGTGGCGGGGGGCAGGGCAGCTCCTACGAGCAGTACTTC. Its protein product is CASSVGGGGQGSSYEQYF.

The rearrangement links TRBV5-4 to TRBJ1-1; 7 positions match TRBD1. V was clipped by 2 bases and J by 0 bases; unmatched bases: 1. The length of the CDR3 is 14 residues. Looked up from germline, CDR1 is SGHNT and CDR2 is YYREEE (reference sequence). CDR3 bases: TGTGCCAGCAGCTTACAGGGGATGAACACTGAAGCTTTCTTT. This encodes CASSLQGMNTEAFF. Full variable domain (remainder filled in from reference TRBV5-4 and TRBJ1-1): ETGVTQSPTHLIKTRGQQVTLRCSSQSGHNTVSWYQQALGQGPQFIFQYYREEENGRGNFPPRFSGLQFPNYSSELNVNALELDDSALYLCASSLQGMNTEAFFGQGTRLTVV.

The V gene is TRBV7-2, the J gene TRBJ1-1; no firm D call. Germline CDR1 SGHTA, CDR2 FQGNSA. Trimming took off 1 base at V and 4 bases at J, with 10 bases between the two ends. CDR3 size: 14 residues. The CDR3 spells CASSLGVLGTEAFF. In DNA, the CDR3 is TGTGCCAGCAGCTTAGGGGTCTTAGGCACTGAAGCTTTCTTT. The entire variable domain, with the rest obtained from reference TRBV7-2 and TRBJ1-1, is as follows: GAGVSQSPSNKVTEKGKDVELRCDPISGHTALYWYRQSLGQGLEFLIYFQGNSAPDKSGLPSDRFSAERTGGSVSTLTIQRTQQEDSAVYLCASSLGVLGTEAFFGQGTRLTVV.

This clone showed up just a few times. The chain links TRBV6-1 to TRBJ1-2; D is unresolved. The CDR3 consists of 16 residues. The V and J ends lost 5 bases and 4 bases respectively, with 20 bases between them. From germline, CDR1 is MNHNS and CDR2 SASEGT. Here the CDR3 DNA reads TGTGCCAGCAGTCAAGATGGACGTTCACTGGGCTATGGCTACACCTTC. This sequence encodes CASSQDGRSLGYGYTF.

The count of this clone is one. This chain joins TRBV4-3 and TRBJ1-1; D is uncertain. Trimming took 4 bases from V and 0 from J, leaving 9 bases between them. The germline gives CDR1 LGHNA, CDR2 YSLEER. CDR3 length equals 14 residues. Here the CDR3 reads CASSPLSMNTEAFF. The CDR3 nucleotides are TGCGCCAGCAGCCCCCTCAGCATGAACACTGAAGCTTTCTTT.

This chain joins TRBV27 and TRBJ2-5; TRBD1 might be the D (6 bases). Trimming removed 3 bases at V and 3 bases at J, with 11 bases between. Germline V lookup: CDR1 MNHEY, CDR2 SMNVEV (reference sequence). The CDR3 covers 14 residues. CDR3 protein: CASSFWGQKETQYF. The CDR3 DNA is TGTGCCAGCAGTTTTTGGGGACAAAAAGAGACCCAGTACTTC.

The table lists this clone with a few counts. The rearrangement joins TRBV7-3 to TRBJ1-1; D is uncertain. The CDR3 is 12 residues long. Germline CDR1 and CDR2: SGHTA and FQGTGA. Trimming removed 8 bases from V and 1 base from J, with 8 bases in between. The CDR3 is CASGHPNTEAFF. Here the CDR3 DNA reads TGTGCCAGCGGGCATCCGAACACTGAAGCTTTCTTT.

The chain combines TRBV28 with TRBJ2-7; TRBD2 agrees at 9 bases. CDR1 is MDHEN and CDR2 is SYDVKM in the germline V gene. The V and J ends lost 6 bases and 7 bases, in that order; junction bases with no gene match: 4. The CDR3 is made up of 12 amino acids. The CDR3: CASSLGLAEQYF. CDR3 coding DNA: TGTGCCAGCAGCCTGGGACTAGCTGAGCAGTACTTC.

This chain connects TRBV7-2 to TRBJ1-5; TRBD1 matches 7 bases. Per germline, CDR1 SGHTA and CDR2 FQGNSA. This CDR3 contains 15 residues. With 5 bases clipped from V and 0 bases from J, the junction kept 4 bases outside the gene matches. The CDR3: CASSPDRYSNQPQHF. The CDR3 DNA sequence: TGTGCCAGCAGCCCGGACAGGTATAGCAATCAGCCCCAGCATTTT.

The chain recombines TRBV6-6 with TRBJ2-1, with 10 bases matching TRBD1. The CDR3 loop spans 15 amino acids. Germline assignment: CDR1 MNHNY and CDR2 SVGAGI (reference sequence). Trimming took 5 bases from V and 9 from J; bases not matched to a gene: 10. This chain's CDR3 is CASSDGTGVFGEQFF. The CDR3 region has the DNA TGTGCCAGCAGTGACGGGACAGGGGTCTTTGGTGAGCAGTTCTTC.

The rearrangement links TRBV6-5 to TRBJ2-1, with unresolved D. V was shortened by 6 bases and J by 7 bases, with 13 bases between the two germline ends. The CDR3 covers 13 residues. In germline, CDR1 is MNHEY, CDR2 SVGAGI. CDR3 region: CASSYLGGNEQFF. The CDR3 coding sequence is TGTGCCAGCAGCTACCTTGGTGGGAATGAGCAGTTCTTC.

V and J are TRBV10-3 and TRBJ2-7; D not resolved. Germline assignment: CDR1 ENHRY and CDR2 SYGVKD. V was trimmed by 3 bases and J by 2 bases, leaving 11 bases between them. The CDR3 covers 14 residues. The CDR3 DNA reads TGTGCCATCAGTGATAGCCTTACGCCCTACGAGCAGTACTTC. Amino acid sequence: CAISDSLTPYEQYF.

The chain is built from TRBV2 and TRBJ1-1; D not resolved. The CDR3 has 14 residues. Trimming took off 1 base at V and 5 bases at J, with 11 bases between the two ends. Germline V CDR1 and CDR2: SNHLY, FYNNEI. CDR3 nucleotide sequence: TGTGCCAGCAGTGAAGGGGAGGGATGGACTGAAGCTTTCTTT. This codes for CASSEGEGWTEAFF.

This chain joins TRBV2 and TRBJ2-5, with D possibly being TRBD2 (5 bases). Germline V gene sequence: CDR1 SNHLY, CDR2 FYNNEI. This CDR3 comprises 14 residues. With 6 bases removed from V and 5 bases from J, the gap between germline ends came to 16 bases. The CDR3 sequence: CASRADGYEETQYF. CDR3 in DNA: TGTGCCAGCAGAGCGGACGGGTATGAGGAGACCCAGTACTTC.

The CDR3 nucleotides are TGCGCCAGCAGCTTCGGGAGCGGGGAGCTGTTTTTT. Its translation is CASSFGSGELFF. The V gene is TRBV5-1, the J gene TRBJ2-2; perhaps TRBD2 as D (6 bases). Trimming took 2 bases from V and 7 from J, leaving 6 bases between them. Germline V lookup: CDR1 SGHRS, CDR2 YFSETQ. This CDR3 has 12 residues.

V and J are TRBV13 and TRBJ2-3, with 16 bases fitting TRBD2. CDR1 PRHDT and CDR2 FYEKMQ come from the germline V gene (reference sequence). This CDR3 spans 18 amino acids. Trimming cost V 4 bases and J 6 bases; bases outside gene matches: 10. The CDR3 reads CASSYTPGLAGGRDTQYF. The CDR3, as DNA: TGTGCCAGCAGCTACACCCCGGGACTAGCGGGGGGGAGGGATACGCAGTATTTT.

The chain couples TRBV25-1 to TRBJ2-5, with D perhaps TRBD2 (7 bases). The CDR3 is made up of 14 amino acids. The V end lost 3 bases, the J end lost 5 bases, and 13 bases lay between the germline ends. The germline V gene encodes CDR1 MGHDK and CDR2 SYGVNS. CDR3 in amino acids: CASSDLGGRETQYF. DNA for the CDR3: TGTGCCAGCAGTGACTTGGGGGGGCGGGAGACCCAGTACTTC.